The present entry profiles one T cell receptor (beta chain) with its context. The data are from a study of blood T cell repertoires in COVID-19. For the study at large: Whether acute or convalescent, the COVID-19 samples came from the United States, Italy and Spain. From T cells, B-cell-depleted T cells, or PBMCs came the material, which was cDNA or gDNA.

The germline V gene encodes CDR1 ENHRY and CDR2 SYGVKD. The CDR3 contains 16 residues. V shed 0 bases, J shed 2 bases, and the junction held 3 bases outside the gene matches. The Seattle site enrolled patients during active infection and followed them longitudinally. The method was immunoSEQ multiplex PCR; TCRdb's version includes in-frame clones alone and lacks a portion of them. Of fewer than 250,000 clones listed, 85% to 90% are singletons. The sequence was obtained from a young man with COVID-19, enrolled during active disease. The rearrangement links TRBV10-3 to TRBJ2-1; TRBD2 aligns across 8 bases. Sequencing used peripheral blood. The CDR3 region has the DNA TGTGCCATCAGTGAGTCCCGGGGGGGGGCCTACAATGAGCAGTTCTTC. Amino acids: CAISESRGGAYNEQFF.